One sample yielded the 15 T cell receptor beta chains listed below, sequenced in a study of T cells in Graves' hyperthyroidism and ophthalmopathy. Regions amplified from RNA transcripts were the TCR beta CDR3 regions. HTBI primers were used for first-round RT-PCR of the TCR CDR3. MiXCR was run by TCRdb on the multiplex PCR reads, yielding one entry per CDR3 protein. This repertoire shows 300,000 to 450,000 distinct CDR3 sequences, approximately 25% found once; its top ten account for roughly 70%. Sequencing was done on a sample of blood. All receptors derive from a man in his fifties with Graves' hyperthyroidism.

In its sample, this clonotype was seen a few times. CDR3 in amino acids: CASSHDSEQYF. The CDR3 nucleotides are TGTGCCAGCAGCCATGACAGCGAGCAGTACTTC. The chain has TRBV6-1 and TRBJ2-7; perhaps TRBD1 as D (5 bases). The V end lost 6 bases, the J end lost 6 bases, and 9 bases lay between the germline ends. The CDR3 consists of 11 residues. Per the germline V gene, CDR1 is MNHNS and CDR2 is SASEGT.

This clonotype was detected a few times. V and J are TRBV3-1 and TRBJ2-5, with D hard to call. The CDR3 extends over 16 amino acids. Germline CDR1 is LGHDT and CDR2 is YNNKEL (reference sequence). V was clipped by 1 base and J by 2 bases, with 14 bases between them. The CDR3 protein is CASSQGLINVQETQYF. DNA for the CDR3: TGTGCCAGCAGCCAAGGGCTGATCAATGTACAAGAGACCCAGTACTTC.

Only a few counts were recorded for this clonotype. The V gene is TRBV5-1, the J gene TRBJ2-3; D unresolved. The CDR3 sequence is 13 residues long. Germline lookup yields CDR1 SGHRS and CDR2 YFSETQ. CDR3 DNA sequence: TGCGCTAGCCGAAAGGAGAGTACAGATACGCAGTATTTT. Protein: CASRKESTDTQYF.

This clonotype has a count of ten or more. The chain carries TRBV10-3 and TRBJ2-7, with D maybe TRBD2 (6 bases). Germline V CDR1 and CDR2: ENHRY, SYGVKD. Deletions cut 8 bases from V and 3 bases from J, with 32 bases between. The CDR3 consists of 19 residues. The CDR3 nucleotides are TGTGCCATCGGACGGAGCGGGCCTTCCTCCTTGGGTGGTGACTACGAGCAGTACTTC. Translated: CAIGRSGPSSLGGDYEQYF.

This clonotype was seen many times. The rearrangement links TRBV30 to TRBJ1-2; no clear D. Germline CDR1 is GTSNPN and CDR2 is SVGIG (reference sequence). V lost 2 bases to trimming and J lost 3 bases, with 13 bases between them. The CDR3 length is 14 residues. The CDR3 region has the DNA TGTGCCTGGAGTACTGGAGCATCCTACTATGGCTACACCTTC. It translates to CAWSTGASYYGYTF.

Only a few counts were recorded for this clonotype. The V call is TRBV7-2, the J call TRBJ2-1; weak D call: TRBD1 (7 bases). CDR3 length: 14 residues. Germline CDR1 SGHTA, CDR2 FQGNSA. V was clipped by 9 bases and J by 7 bases, with 19 bases between them. The CDR3 is CASSEAAGGNEQFF. CDR3 bases: TGTGCCAGTAGTGAGGCCGCAGGGGGGAATGAGCAGTTCTTC.

V usage is TRBV20-1 and J usage is TRBJ1-1; TRBD1 matches 9 bases. Germline CDR1 reads DFQATT; CDR2 reads SNEGSKA (reference sequence). This CDR3 comprises 14 residues. V gave up 4 bases and J gave up 6 bases; unmatched junction bases: 9. CDR3 in amino acids: CSATPGTGLPEAFF. The DNA of the CDR3 is TGCAGTGCTACCCCCGGGACAGGGCTCCCTGAAGCTTTCTTT.

The gene calls are TRBV6-1 and TRBJ2-5, with D unresolved. With 8 bases removed from V and 5 bases from J, the gap between germline ends came to 18 bases. The length of the CDR3 is 14 residues. Germline V gene sequence: CDR1 MNHNS, CDR2 SASEGT. In DNA form, the CDR3 reads TGTGCCAGCGTCACGGGTTCCAGCACTGAGACCCAGTACTTC. Amino acid sequence: CASVTGSSTETQYF.

The chain couples TRBV5-1 to TRBJ2-1; possible D gene TRBD2, 5 bases. This CDR3 is 13 amino acids long. Germline V lookup: CDR1 SGHRS, CDR2 YFSETQ. The ends were cut back, 3 bases at V and 8 bases at J, with 12 bases in the middle. DNA for the CDR3: TGCGCCAGCAGCTGGGCGGGTTGGGATGAGCAGTTCTTC. This gives the protein CASSWAGWDEQFF.

The rearrangement joins TRBV30 to TRBJ1-2; D may be TRBD1 (6 bases). This CDR3 region has 13 residues. CDR1 and CDR2 (germline): GTSNPN, SVGIG (reference sequence). With 2 bases removed from V and 7 bases from J, the gap between germline ends came to 14 bases. The chain's CDR3 is CAWSPGTTGGYTF. The CDR3 DNA follows: TGTGCCTGGAGTCCTGGAACGACAGGTGGCTACACCTTC.

This clonotype was seen many times. The rearrangement links TRBV28 to TRBJ1-5; D not certain. This CDR3 contains 15 residues. V shed 5 bases and J shed 3 bases, with 14 bases lying between them. The germline gives CDR1 MDHEN, CDR2 SYDVKM. In DNA form, the CDR3 reads TGTGCCAGCAGTGTGACCTCAGGTTCCAATCAGCCCCAGCATTTT. Protein: CASSVTSGSNQPQHF.

As DNA, the CDR3 is TGCAGTGCTAGGAGTCCGGGACAGGGAAGGGGCAATGAGCAGTTCTTC. Protein: CSARSPGQGRGNEQFF. The chain recombines TRBV20-1 with TRBJ2-1, with 9 bases matching TRBD1. Looked up from germline, CDR1 is DFQATT and CDR2 is SNEGSKA (reference sequence). V shed 3 bases, J shed 6 bases, and the junction held 12 bases outside the gene matches. The CDR3 has 16 residues.

The chain employs TRBV5-1 and TRBJ2-1; TRBD1 matches 9 bases. This CDR3 region has 13 residues. The germline V gene has CDR1 SGHRS and CDR2 YFSETQ. The trim removed 6 bases at V and 13 bases at J, leaving 11 bases unmatched. CDR3 amino acids: CASTLGQGKNQFF. The CDR3 coding sequence is TGCGCCAGCACCCTGGGACAGGGCAAGAACCAGTTCTTC.

V usage is TRBV5-1 and J usage is TRBJ1-1; D remains ambiguous. The germline V gene has CDR1 SGHRS and CDR2 YFSETQ. V lost 1 base to trimming and J lost 5 bases, with 15 bases between them. This CDR3 is 15 amino acids long. Here the CDR3 DNA reads TGCGCCAGCAGCTTGCGGTCCACCTTAGGGACTGAAGCTTTCTTT. Amino acids: CASSLRSTLGTEAFF.

The chain carries TRBV10-2 and TRBJ2-3, with D unclear. Trimming left V 2 bases short and J 5 bases short, with 8 bases between. The germline V gene has CDR1 WSHSY and CDR2 SAAADI. This CDR3 region has 13 residues. This CDR3 reads CASSEARIDTQYF. The CDR3 nucleotides are TGCGCCAGCAGTGAGGCCCGTATAGATACGCAGTATTTT.